A selection of T cell receptor beta chains follows, all from one sample in a study of cytotoxic CD8 clonotypes in ibrutinib-treated CLL. The repertoire was sequenced with immunoSEQ multiplex PCR; TCRdb's copy has only in-frame clones and lacks some. The sample records roughly 150,000 clones, more than 75% being singletons. Here the sequenced sample was PBMCs, taken after 12 months of ibrutinib treatment. These receptors were collected from a human donor with chronic lymphocytic leukemia. The CDR3 runs from the conserved cysteine through the conserved F or W. D genes are given only for firm matches. Clone size is stated in some rows and not others, as once, few, many or a class when expanded.

D: .; J: TRBJ2-7; V: TRBV10-3; size: .; CDR3: CATKYGMLSYEQYF; DNA: TGTGCCACCAAATACGGAATGCTCTCCTACGAGCAGTACTTC
D: .; J: TRBJ2-1; V: TRBV7-3; size: .; CDR3: CASSLRDSGVNEQFF; DNA: TGTGCCAGCAGCTTAAGGGATAGCGGTGTAAATGAGCAGTTCTTC
D: .; J: TRBJ2-2; V: TRBV7-2; size: .; CDR3: CASNWGANTGELFF; DNA: TGTGCCAGCAACTGGGGGGCGAACACCGGGGAGCTGTTTTTT
D: .; J: TRBJ1-4; V: TRBV30; size: .; CDR3: CAWSRRGSWEKLFF; DNA: TGTGCCTGGAGTCGACGAGGATCGTGGGAAAAACTGTTTTTT
D: .; J: TRBJ1-1; V: TRBV28; size: .; CDR3: CASSLGGREAFF; DNA: TGTGCCAGCAGTTTGGGGGGGAGGGAAGCTTTCTTT
D: .; J: TRBJ1-2; V: TRBV23-1; size: .; CDR3: CASSQSLEGGYTF; DNA: TGCGCCAGCAGTCAATCGTTAGAGGGTGGCTACACCTTC
D: .; J: TRBJ1-6; V: TRBV25-1; size: .; CDR3: CASGSAAMGYNSPLHF; DNA: TGTGCCAGCGGGTCGGCAGCGATGGGTTATAATTCACCCCTCCACTTT
D: TRBD1; J: TRBJ2-7; V: TRBV4-3; size: .; CDR3: CASSQGGRTGSSYEQYF; DNA: TGCGCCAGCAGCCAAGGGGGGCGGACAGGGTCATCCTACGAGCAGTACTTC
D: .; J: TRBJ2-7; V: TRBV29-1; size: .; CDR3: CSVDSGGTDSYEQYF; DNA: TGCAGCGTAGATTCCGGCGGGACGGACTCCTACGAGCAGTACTTC
D: .; J: TRBJ1-1; V: TRBV5-8; size: .; CDR3: CASSSIRAFF; DNA: TGTGCCAGCAGCTCCATACGGGCTTTCTTT
D: .; J: TRBJ2-3; V: TRBV27; size: .; CDR3: CASSTVTDTQYF; DNA: TGTGCCAGCAGTACCGTCACAGATACGCAGTATTTT
D: .; J: TRBJ2-3; V: TRBV21-1; size: .; CDR3: CASSLAGRSTDTQYF; DNA: TGTGCCAGCAGCTTGGCAGGGCGGAGCACAGATACGCAGTATTTT
D: .; J: TRBJ2-7; V: TRBV14; size: .; CDR3: CASSLPGTGTYEQYF; DNA: TGTGCCAGCAGTCTCCCCGGGACGGGTACCTACGAGCAGTACTTC
D: .; J: TRBJ2-4; V: TRBV19; size: .; CDR3: CASSEETLGQNIQYF; DNA: TGTGCCAGTAGTGAGGAGACACTGGGCCAAAACATTCAGTACTTC
D: .; J: TRBJ2-7; V: TRBV21-1; size: .; CDR3: CASSKVTLRRGSGGYEQYF; DNA: TGTGCCAGCAGCAAAGTAACTCTCCGCAGGGGTAGCGGGGGCTACGAGCAGTACTTC
D: .; J: TRBJ1-3; V: TRBV5-5; size: .; CDR3: CASTYRSGGSGNTIYF; DNA: TGTGCCAGCACCTATCGATCCGGGGGCTCTGGAAACACCATATATTTT
D: TRBD1; J: TRBJ1-5; V: TRBV4-1; size: .; CDR3: CASSQDGGQSQPQHF; DNA: TGCGCCAGCAGCCAAGACGGGGGACAGAGTCAGCCCCAGCATTTT
D: .; J: TRBJ1-1; V: TRBV28; size: few; CDR3: CASSHIHGRTEAFF; DNA: TGTGCCAGCAGTCATATTCACGGTAGGACTGAAGCTTTCTTT
D: TRBD2; J: TRBJ2-3; V: TRBV6-5; size: .; CDR3: CASKIAGGRRDTQYF; DNA: TGTGCCAGCAAAATAGCGGGGGGGCGAAGGGATACGCAGTATTTT
D: .; J: TRBJ1-1; V: TRBV5-1; size: .; CDR3: CASSLVGTEAFF; DNA: TGCGCCAGCAGCTTGGTTGGCACTGAAGCTTTCTTT
D: .; J: TRBJ2-2; V: TRBV29-1; size: once; CDR3: CSVHQTHTGELFF; DNA: TGCAGCGTCCATCAGACTCACACCGGGGAGCTGTTTTTT
D: .; J: TRBJ1-2; V: TRBV28; size: .; CDR3: CASRPNYGYTF; DNA: TGTGCCAGCAGACCGAACTATGGCTACACCTTC
D: TRBD2; J: TRBJ2-2; V: TRBV4-2; size: .; CDR3: CASSQDVAGGAGELFF; DNA: TGTGCCAGCAGCCAAGATGTGGCGGGAGGGGCCGGGGAGCTGTTTTTT
D: .; J: TRBJ2-6; V: TRBV19; size: .; CDR3: CASSPRQSGANVLTF; DNA: TGTGCCAGTAGTCCACGACAGTCCGGGGCCAACGTCCTGACTTTC